This TCR beta chain originates from a study of blood T cell repertoires in COVID-19. Overall study context: In each case, the material was cDNA or gDNA derived from T cells, B-cell-depleted T cells, or PBMCs.

In the source study's methods: Reference gene primer amplification gave nucleated cell count estimates. Only in-frame clones appear in the TCRdb table, and some are missing; sequencing was by immunoSEQ multiplex PCR. V, J and clone size reflect that table, while D and trimming were determined from the DNA. The sample holds fewer than 250,000 clones, under 90% seen once. The germline V gene encodes CDR1 LNHNV and CDR2 YYDKDF (reference sequence). This CDR3 is 16 amino acids long. The V gene end was trimmed by 5 bases and the J gene end by 6 bases; junction bases not matched to a gene: 9. This clonotype was obtained from a woman in her forties with active or convalescent COVID-19. V usage is TRBV15 and J usage is TRBJ2-2, with 10 bases lining up with TRBD1. The specimen was peripheral blood. The CDR3 DNA is TGTGCCACCAGCCCGCGGCACGGGACAGGGGCCGGGGAGCTGTTTTTT. Its translation is CATSPRHGTGAGELFF.